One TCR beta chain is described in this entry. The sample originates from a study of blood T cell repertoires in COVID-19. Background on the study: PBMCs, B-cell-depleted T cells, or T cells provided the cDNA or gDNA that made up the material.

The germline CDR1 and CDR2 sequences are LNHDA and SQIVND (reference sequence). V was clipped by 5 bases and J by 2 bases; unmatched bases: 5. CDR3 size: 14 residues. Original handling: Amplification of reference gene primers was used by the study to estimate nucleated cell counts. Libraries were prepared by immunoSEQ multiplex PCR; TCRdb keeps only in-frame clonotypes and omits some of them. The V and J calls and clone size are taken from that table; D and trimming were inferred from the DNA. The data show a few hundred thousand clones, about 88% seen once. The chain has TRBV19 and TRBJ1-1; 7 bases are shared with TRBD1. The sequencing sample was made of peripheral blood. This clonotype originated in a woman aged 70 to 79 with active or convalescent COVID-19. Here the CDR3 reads CASSHRDSNTEAFF. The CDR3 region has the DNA TGTGCCAGTAGTCACCGGGACAGCAACACTGAAGCTTTCTTT.